This T cell receptor (beta chain) was found in a study of identical twins. Study-wide points: The authors drew conclusions from cross-sectional statistical analysis rather than following the same donors. For zero-insertion analyses, partial confounding could come from invariant MAIT and iNKT cells.

A universal primer site came from template switching; cDNA carried unique molecular identifiers. TCRdb redid the calling of the 5' RACE reads with MiXCR, one entry per CDR3 protein. The table lists about 690,000 distinct CDR3 sequences, approximately 6% of them singletons. This clonotype appeared a few times. Its target is unknown. Each donor was a healthy Caucasian. This receptor was taken from a young man in good health. Material for sequencing was naive T cells sorted from blood.

CDR3 coding DNA: TGTGCCAGCAGCTCCTTCGCGGACACCGGGGAGCTGTTTTTT. Protein sequence: CASSSFADTGELFF. V and J are TRBV3-1 and TRBJ2-2; the D is unclear. The germline V gene encodes CDR1 LGHDT and CDR2 YNNKEL (reference sequence). There are 14 residues in the CDR3. V was trimmed by 5 bases and J by 3 bases, leaving 10 bases between them.